These T cell receptor beta chains were read from a single sample in a study of T cells after yellow fever vaccination. A single record per CDR3 protein comes from TCRdb applying MiXCR to the 5' RACE reads. The sample consists of a few hundred thousand distinct CDR3 sequences, around 3.1% of them appearing once. The starting material was CD4+ T cells sorted from PBMCs, obtained 10 days after the yellow fever booster vaccination. The source of these receptors is a man younger than 35 who received the YFV17D yellow fever vaccine. The CDR3 runs from the conserved cysteine through the conserved F or W. Each record gives: CDR3 protein, J gene, D gene, V gene. A D gene is named only where the DNA matches it firmly.

CDR3 protein: CASSYSWLDTSGNTIYF; J gene: TRBJ1-3; D gene: NA; V gene: TRBV6-5
CDR3 protein: CASSNSGLSPTEAFF; J gene: TRBJ1-1; D gene: NA; V gene: TRBV7-3
CDR3 protein: CASSFLLAGGRYEQYF; J gene: TRBJ2-7; D gene: TRBD2; V gene: TRBV7-2
CDR3 protein: CSAARTGNSINSPLHF; J gene: TRBJ1-6; D gene: TRBD1; V gene: TRBV20-1
CDR3 protein: CSALTLGTDTQYF; J gene: TRBJ2-3; D gene: NA; V gene: TRBV20-1
CDR3 protein: CANSRDVLTDTQYF; J gene: TRBJ2-3; D gene: NA; V gene: TRBV10-3
CDR3 protein: CASRETRGTQYF; J gene: TRBJ2-5; D gene: NA; V gene: TRBV2
CDR3 protein: CASSGTRGINTEAFF; J gene: TRBJ1-1; D gene: NA; V gene: TRBV7-2
CDR3 protein: CASIRGGGRIRNTEAFF; J gene: TRBJ1-1; D gene: NA; V gene: TRBV11-2
CDR3 protein: CASRQTSGGVGETQYF; J gene: TRBJ2-5; D gene: TRBD2; V gene: TRBV5-4
CDR3 protein: CSAGPTSGYNEQFF; J gene: TRBJ2-1; D gene: NA; V gene: TRBV20-1
CDR3 protein: CASSPPGGERSNQPQHF; J gene: TRBJ1-5; D gene: NA; V gene: TRBV18
CDR3 protein: CASSLSRWTEAFF; J gene: TRBJ1-1; D gene: NA; V gene: TRBV27
CDR3 protein: CASSQDGTSYGAFF; J gene: TRBJ1-1; D gene: NA; V gene: TRBV4-3
CDR3 protein: CASSLGRTTDTQYF; J gene: TRBJ2-3; D gene: NA; V gene: TRBV12-3/TRBV12-4
CDR3 protein: CASSSGQGWTEAFF; J gene: TRBJ1-1; D gene: TRBD1; V gene: TRBV5-1
CDR3 protein: CASSLGSGAQETQYF; J gene: TRBJ2-5; D gene: NA; V gene: TRBV5-4
CDR3 protein: CASSFNGQGAFF; J gene: TRBJ1-1; D gene: NA; V gene: TRBV5-1
CDR3 protein: CATSDLTEDYGYTF; J gene: TRBJ1-2; D gene: NA; V gene: TRBV24-1
CDR3 protein: CASSPLAGSSYNEQFF; J gene: TRBJ2-1; D gene: NA; V gene: TRBV7-3
CDR3 protein: CAWGDGVYEQYF; J gene: TRBJ2-7; D gene: NA; V gene: TRBV30
CDR3 protein: CSASRAGNTIYF; J gene: TRBJ1-3; D gene: NA; V gene: TRBV20-1
CDR3 protein: CASSQDIWGPNEKLFF; J gene: TRBJ1-4; D gene: NA; V gene: TRBV14